This T cell receptor (beta chain) stems from a study of cytomegalovirus exposure and HLA in healthy donors. Study in general: A previous analysis identified about 110 million unique TCR beta sequences derived from 180 million or so T cells.

V was pared by 0 bases and J by 2 bases, with 9 bases of the junction left unmatched. This CDR3 contains 17 residues. The germline V gene has CDR1 MNHNS and CDR2 SASEGT. A word on this clone: As yet, its antigen is unknown.

Study-level results: Later examination showed HLA-associated TCR beta chains had greater clonal expansion than equally common others. Both high specificity and high sensitivity reportedly marked the classifier's diagnosis of cytomegalovirus status. Some TCR beta chains (around 180 of them) were listed as cytomegalovirus-associated.

This PCR relied on a set of 60 Vbeta primers and 13 Jbeta primers. Repertoires were generated with immunoSEQ multiplex PCR, while TCRdb's copy carries only in-frame clones and drops some. The table includes some 150,000 clones, approximately 83% detected once. Sequencing was performed on PBMCs. V usage is TRBV6-1 and J usage is TRBJ2-7; the match to TRBD2 covers 8 bases. The sequence came from a woman aged 18-35 years in good health and CMV-seronegative. CDR3 sequence reads: CASSEALEAGETYEQYF. CDR3 coding DNA: TGTGCCAGCAGTGAAGCACTGGAAGCGGGGGAGACCTACGAGCAGTACTTC.